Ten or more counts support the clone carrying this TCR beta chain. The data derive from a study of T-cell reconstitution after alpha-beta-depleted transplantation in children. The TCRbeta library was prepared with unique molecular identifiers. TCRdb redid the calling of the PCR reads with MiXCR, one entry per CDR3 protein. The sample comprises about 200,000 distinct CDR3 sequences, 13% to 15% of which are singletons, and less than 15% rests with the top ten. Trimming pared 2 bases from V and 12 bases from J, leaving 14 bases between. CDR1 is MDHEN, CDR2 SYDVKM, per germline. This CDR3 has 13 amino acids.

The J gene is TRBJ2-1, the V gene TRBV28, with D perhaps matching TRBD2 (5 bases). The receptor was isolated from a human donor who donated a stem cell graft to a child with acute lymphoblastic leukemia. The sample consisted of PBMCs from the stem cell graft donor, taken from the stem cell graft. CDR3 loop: CASSLTRTSGQFF. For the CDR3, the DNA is TGTGCCAGCAGTTTAACCCGGACCAGCGGGCAGTTCTTC.